The 12 T cell receptor beta chains listed next were all sequenced from one sample in a study of T-cell reconstitution after alpha-beta-depleted transplantation in children. Researchers prepared the TCRbeta library using unique molecular identifiers, the study reports. TCRdb re-called the PCR reads with MiXCR, one entry per CDR3 protein. Of more than 85,000 distinct CDR3 sequences in the sample, approximately 8% were seen once. The source material was PBMCs, sampled before TCRalphabeta/CD19-depleted stem cell transplant. The receptors derive from a boy younger than 10 with acute lymphoblastic leukemia, due to receive a stem cell transplant.

The chain couples TRBV21-1 to TRBJ2-2; the listed D gene, TRBD1, was not tested against the DNA. TRBV21-1 counts as a pseudogene. The CDR3 runs 13 residues. The chain's CDR3 is CASSPGDTGELFF. Here the CDR3 DNA reads TGTGCCAGCAGCCCGGGGGACACCGGGGAGCTGTTTTTT.

This clonotype was recorded many times. This sequence joins TRBV12-3 or TRBV12-4 and TRBJ2-7; 7 positions match TRBD1. CDR3 length equals 16 residues. The V segment lost 4 bases and the J segment 7 bases; nucleotides outside the gene matches: 16. The CDR3, as DNA: TGTGCCAGCAGTTCTGCTCTATGGCAGGGGGTAGGAGAGCAGTACTTC. Translating gives CASSSALWQGVGEQYF.

In its sample, this clonotype was seen many times. V gene TRBV14 combines with J gene TRBJ2-1; TRBD2 agrees at 10 bases. V shed 0 bases and J 4 bases; nucleotides not matched to a gene: 6. The CDR3 covers 17 residues. Germline CDR1 is SGHDN and CDR2 is FVKESK. The CDR3 DNA is TGTGCCAGCAGCCAAGAACGGGTGACTAGCGGGTACAATGAGCAGTTCTTC. Its translation is CASSQERVTSGYNEQFF.

This clonotype has more than one count but fewer than ten. The rearrangement uses TRBV19 and TRBJ1-1, with a tentative D call TRBD1 (6 bases). The germline V and J ends were trimmed by 1 base and 4 bases, with 13 bases remaining between them. The germline CDR1 and CDR2 sequences are LNHDA and SQIVND (reference sequence). This CDR3 has 15 residues. This chain's CDR3 is CASSIGQAGGTEAFF. CDR3 bases: TGTGCCAGTAGTATAGGACAGGCGGGAGGCACTGAAGCTTTCTTT.

This clonotype appeared many times. The CDR3 coding sequence is TGTGCCAGCAGCCCGGTGACCTGGGAGCAGTACTTC. Translation gives CASSPVTWEQYF. The genes are TRBV5-5 and TRBJ2-7; no clear D gene. The CDR3 is 12 residues long. V lost 4 bases, J lost 7 bases, and 12 bases lay in between. From germline, CDR1 is SGHKS and CDR2 YYEKEE (reference sequence).

This clonotype appeared many times. The chain carries TRBV9 and TRBJ2-5; no reliable D call. The CDR3 spans 17 residues. Germline assignment: CDR1 SGDLS and CDR2 YYNGEE. Trimming took 3 bases from V and 2 from J, leaving 20 bases between them. The CDR3 DNA sequence: TGTGCCAGCAGCGAGGGTTCAGTGGGCCTCGGGCAAGAGACCCAGTACTTC. This sequence encodes CASSEGSVGLGQETQYF.

This clonotype was detected ten times or more. The chain couples TRBV7-2 to TRBJ2-5; tentative D call: TRBD2 (5 bases). Germline values: CDR1 SGHTA, CDR2 FQGNSA. V shed 1 base and J shed 4 bases, with 13 bases lying between them. The CDR3 spans 15 residues. CDR3 sequence: CASSLVALAPETQYF. DNA for the CDR3: TGTGCCAGCAGCTTAGTAGCCCTAGCCCCAGAGACCCAGTACTTC.

This clonotype was picked up a small number of times. The chain combines TRBV4-3 with TRBJ2-2, with a tentative D call TRBD1 (5 bases). Germline V lookup: CDR1 LGHNA, CDR2 YSLEER. V dropped 0 bases and J dropped 6 bases, with 5 bases sitting between them. This CDR3 comprises 13 residues. The CDR3 bases are TGCGCCAGCAGCCAAGACAGGGCCGGGGAGCTGTTTTTT. It encodes CASSQDRAGELFF.

The rearrangement uses TRBV5-1 and TRBJ2-7; D remains unclear. V lost 1 base, J lost 0 bases, and 8 bases lay in between. The CDR3 sequence is 14 residues long. CDR1 is SGHRS and CDR2 is YFSETQ in the germline V gene. CDR3 amino acids: CASSLSHLSYEQYF. CDR3 DNA: TGCGCCAGCAGCTTGAGCCACCTCTCCTACGAGCAGTACTTC.

The rearrangement uses TRBV4-1 and TRBJ1-4; 7 bases agree with TRBD1. Unmatched junction bases numbered 8, after V lost 5 bases and J lost 5 bases. The CDR3 spans 15 residues. Germline-derived CDR1 and CDR2 are MGHRA and YSYEKL. The CDR3: CASSARGANNEKLFF. CDR3 coding DNA: TGCGCCAGCAGCGCCAGGGGGGCAAACAATGAAAAACTGTTTTTT.

This clonotype appeared many times. This sequence joins TRBV24-1 and TRBJ2-2, with TRBD2 matching over 9 bases. V gave up 3 bases and J gave up 6 bases; unmatched junction bases: 4. The CDR3 runs to 15 residues. Germline V gives CDR1 KGHDR, CDR2 SFDVKD. The chain's CDR3 is CATSDASGEAGELFF. The CDR3 DNA is TGTGCCACCAGTGATGCTAGCGGGGAAGCCGGGGAGCTGTTTTTT.

This clonotype was seen many times. The chain combines TRBV20-1 with TRBJ2-5; 12 positions match TRBD2. V was pared by 6 bases and J by 2 bases, with 4 bases of the junction left unmatched. The CDR3 length is 14 residues. The germline V gene encodes CDR1 DFQATT and CDR2 SNEGSKA (reference sequence). The CDR3 DNA reads as TGCAGTGCACCACTAGCGGGGGGTCAAGAGACCCAGTACTTC. Translation gives CSAPLAGGQETQYF.